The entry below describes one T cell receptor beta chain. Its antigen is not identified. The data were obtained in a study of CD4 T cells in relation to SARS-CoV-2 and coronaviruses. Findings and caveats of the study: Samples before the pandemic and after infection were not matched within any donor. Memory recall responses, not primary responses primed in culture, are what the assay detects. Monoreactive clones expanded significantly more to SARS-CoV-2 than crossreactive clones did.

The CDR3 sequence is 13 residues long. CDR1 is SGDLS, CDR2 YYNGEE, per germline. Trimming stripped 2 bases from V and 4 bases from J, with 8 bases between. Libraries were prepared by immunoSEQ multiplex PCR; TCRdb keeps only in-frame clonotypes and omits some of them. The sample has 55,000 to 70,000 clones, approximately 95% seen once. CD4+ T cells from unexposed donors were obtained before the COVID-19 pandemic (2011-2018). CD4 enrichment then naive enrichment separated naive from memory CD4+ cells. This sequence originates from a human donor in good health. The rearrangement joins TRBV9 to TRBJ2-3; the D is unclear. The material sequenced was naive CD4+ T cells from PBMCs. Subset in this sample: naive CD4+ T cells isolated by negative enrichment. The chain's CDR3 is CASSVNPPDTQYF. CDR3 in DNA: TGTGCCAGCAGCGTCAACCCCCCAGATACGCAGTATTTT.